This TCR beta chain was sequenced during a study of blood T cells in healthy people across ages. Study-wide context: In model experiments, template switching was able to capture about one barcoded beta molecule for every two T cells that were present.

Germline V gene lookup returns CDR1 MDHEN and CDR2 SYDVKM. The CDR3 runs to 15 residues. The V gene end was trimmed by 3 bases and the J gene end by 8 bases; junction bases not matched to a gene: 12. Each sample provided at least 5.5 micrograms of extracted total RNA. Combining a sample-barcoded 5' primer with a J-beta primer mix, a second PCR ran for about 7 to 11 cycles. MiXCR, applied by TCRdb to the 5' RACE reads, yields one record per CDR3 protein. The table lists approximately 940,000 distinct CDR3 sequences, around 48% of them singletons. This receptor was taken from a man aged 25-40 years in good health. The chain combines TRBV28 with TRBJ1-2, with 7 bases that match TRBD1. Sequenced material: blood. In nucleotides, the CDR3 is TGTGCCAGCAGTTTCAACCGGGCCGGGACAGCCGGCTACACCTTC. Its translation is CASSFNRAGTAGYTF.